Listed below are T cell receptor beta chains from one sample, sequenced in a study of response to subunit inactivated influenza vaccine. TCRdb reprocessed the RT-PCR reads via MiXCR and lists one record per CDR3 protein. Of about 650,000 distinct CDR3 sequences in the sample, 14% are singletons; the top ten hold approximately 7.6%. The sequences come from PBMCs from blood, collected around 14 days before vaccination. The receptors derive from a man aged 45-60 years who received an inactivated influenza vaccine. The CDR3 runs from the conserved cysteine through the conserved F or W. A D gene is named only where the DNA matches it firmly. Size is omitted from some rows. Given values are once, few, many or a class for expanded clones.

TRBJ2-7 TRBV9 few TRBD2 TGTGCCAGCAGCGTAGGACTAGCGGGAGACCACGAGCAGTACTTC CASSVGLAGDHEQYF
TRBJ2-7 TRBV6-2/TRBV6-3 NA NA TGTGCCAGCAGTTTGGCGATCTCCTACGAGCAGTACTTC CASSLAISYEQYF
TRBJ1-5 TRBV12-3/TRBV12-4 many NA TGTGCCAGCAGTCTAACAGGGTATAGGCAGCCCCAGCATTTT CASSLTGYRQPQHF
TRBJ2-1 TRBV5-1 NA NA TGCGCCAGCAGCTTAGAGACTAGAGGGAGTGAGCAGTTCTTC CASSLETRGSEQFF
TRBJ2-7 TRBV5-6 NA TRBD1 TGTGCCAGCAGCTACCCTCGCGGGACAGGGGTATGGTACGAGCAGTACTTC CASSYPRGTGVWYEQYF
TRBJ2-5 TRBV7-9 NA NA TGTGCCAGCAGCTTACGGGGTTCGAGCCAAGAGACCCAGTACTTC CASSLRGSSQETQYF
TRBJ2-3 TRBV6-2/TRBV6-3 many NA TGTGCCAGCAGTTACTTTGTCTCTAGCACAGATACGCAGTATTTT CASSYFVSSTDTQYF
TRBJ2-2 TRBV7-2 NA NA TGTGCCAGCAGCCCCGGGGCCCTAACCGGGGAGCTGTTTTTT CASSPGALTGELFF
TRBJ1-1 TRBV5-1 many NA TGCGCCAGCAGCTTGGGGACGGGGGTGAACACTGAAGCTTTCTTT CASSLGTGVNTEAFF
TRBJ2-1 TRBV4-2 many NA TGTGCCAGCAGCCAAGACAGGGAGTCGTACAATGAGCAGTTCTTC CASSQDRESYNEQFF
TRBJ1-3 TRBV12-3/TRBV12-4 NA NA TGTGCCAGCAGAGAGGGACATCCCAGCTCTGGAAACACCATATATTTT CASREGHPSSGNTIYF
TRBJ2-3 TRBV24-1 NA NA TGTGCCACCAGTGTGGGGCCAGGGGTGGTAGATACGCAGTATTTT CATSVGPGVVDTQYF
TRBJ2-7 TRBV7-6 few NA TGTGCCAGCAGCTTAATAGCGGAGGGGACCTACGAGCAGTACTTC CASSLIAEGTYEQYF
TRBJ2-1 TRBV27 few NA TGTGCCAGCAGTTTATCAGGGTTCGGGGCCAGCTCCTACAATGAGCAGTTCTTC CASSLSGFGASSYNEQFF
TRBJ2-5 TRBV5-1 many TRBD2 TGTGCCAGCAGTTTTAGCGGGGGGGCGCGAGAGACCCAGTACTTC CASSFSGGARETQYF
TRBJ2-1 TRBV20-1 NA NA TGCAGTGCTCCCGGGACAAATACCTACAATGAGCAGTTCTTC CSAPGTNTYNEQFF
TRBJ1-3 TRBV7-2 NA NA TGTGCCAGCAGTTCCCTTTTCGGAAACACCATATATTTT CASSSLFGNTIYF
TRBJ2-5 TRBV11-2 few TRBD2 TGTGCCAGCAGCTTAGATGCTAGCGGGGCGTCAGAGACCCAGTACTTC CASSLDASGASETQYF
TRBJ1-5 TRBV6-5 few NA TGTGCCAGCAGTTACCGGACCACCTATCAGCCCCAGCATTTT CASSYRTTYQPQHF
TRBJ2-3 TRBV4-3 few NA TGCGCCAGCAGCCAAGTCTATCTCGGGGGGCGGAGCACAGATACGCAGTATTTT CASSQVYLGGRSTDTQYF
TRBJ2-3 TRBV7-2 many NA TGTGCCAGCAGCGAGACGGGGTTTTTCAGCACAGATACGCAGTATTTT CASSETGFFSTDTQYF
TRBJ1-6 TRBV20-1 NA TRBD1 TGCAGTGCTAGAGATTTGACAGGGAGCTCCTATAATTCACCCCTCCACTTT CSARDLTGSSYNSPLHF
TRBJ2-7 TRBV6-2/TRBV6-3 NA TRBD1 TGTGCCAGCAGTTACTCGAGCAGGGGGCAGTACGAGCAGTACTTC CASSYSSRGQYEQYF
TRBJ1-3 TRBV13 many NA TGTGCCAGCAGCTATGGGTCTGGAAACACCATATATTTT CASSYGSGNTIYF
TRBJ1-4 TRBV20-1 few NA TGCAGTGCCCCCGATCGGGTAGCTAATGAAAAACTGTTTTTT CSAPDRVANEKLFF
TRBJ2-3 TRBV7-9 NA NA TGTGCCAGCAGCCTCCCGGGCTTAGAAGAAGGGACAGATACGCAGTATTTT CASSLPGLEEGTDTQYF
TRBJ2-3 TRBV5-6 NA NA TGTGCCAGCAGCTTGGCGGTCGGGCCCACAGATACGCAGTATTTT CASSLAVGPTDTQYF
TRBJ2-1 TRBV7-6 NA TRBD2 TGTGCCAGCAGCTCACGCGTAGGCGGGAGGGCCCCCAATGAGCAGTTCTTC CASSSRVGGRAPNEQFF
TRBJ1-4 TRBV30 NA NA TGTGCCTGGAGTAAGGGTGGGCAGCGTAATGAAAAACTGTTTTTT CAWSKGGQRNEKLFF
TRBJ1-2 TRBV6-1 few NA TGTGCCAGCAGTCCCGCCGGGACAACTAACTATGGCTACACCTTC CASSPAGTTNYGYTF
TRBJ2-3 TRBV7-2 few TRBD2 TGTGCCAGCAGCTCTAGCGGGAGTGCCCCAGATACGCAGTATTTT CASSSSGSAPDTQYF
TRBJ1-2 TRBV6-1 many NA TGTGCCAGCAGTGAATATGGCTATGGCTACACCTTC CASSEYGYGYTF
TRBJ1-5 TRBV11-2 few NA TGTGCCAGCAGCCTAGGGTTGCGTCAGCCCCAGCATTTT CASSLGLRQPQHF
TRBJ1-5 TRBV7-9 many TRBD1 TGTGCCAGCAGCCCTCTGGGACAGGGTTACAATCAGCCCCAGCATTTT CASSPLGQGYNQPQHF